Listed below are T cell receptor beta chains from one sample, sequenced in a study of response to subunit inactivated influenza vaccine. A single record per CDR3 protein comes from TCRdb applying MiXCR to the RT-PCR reads. The data hold a few hundred thousand distinct CDR3 sequences, with 6% to 9% observed a single time. The starting material was PBMCs from blood, obtained about 24 months after vaccination. The source of these receptors is a man aged 50-75 years who received an inactivated influenza vaccine. CDR3s include the opening cysteine and the closing phenylalanine or tryptophan. The order of the fields is CDR3 protein, CDR3 DNA, V gene, D gene, clone size, J gene. A D gene is named only where the DNA matches it firmly. Rows give clone size only sometimes, using once, few, many, or a class for an expanded clone.

CASSLRGTSGRIYNEQFF,TGTGCCAGCAGCTTAAGGGGGACTAGCGGGAGAATTTACAATGAGCAGTTCTTC,TRBV11-3,TRBD2,few,TRBJ2-1
CSARHGFEQYF,TGCAGTGCTAGACACGGGTTCGAGCAGTACTTC,TRBV20-1,NA,NA,TRBJ2-7
CASSPKTGAETQYF,TGTGCCAGCAGCCCGAAGACAGGGGCGGAGACCCAGTACTTC,TRBV7-2,TRBD1,few,TRBJ2-5
CASGRDRYEQYF,TGTGCCAGCGGGCGGGACCGCTACGAGCAGTACTTC,TRBV12-3/TRBV12-4,NA,NA,TRBJ2-7
CSARPSRAGGPYNEQFF,TGCAGTGCTAGACCTTCCAGGGCGGGAGGGCCCTACAATGAGCAGTTCTTC,TRBV20-1,TRBD2,few,TRBJ2-1
CASSFPGQRLFNEQFF,TGTGCCAGCAGCTTTCCGGGGCAGCGGCTCTTCAATGAGCAGTTCTTC,TRBV7-2,NA,NA,TRBJ2-1
CASSLRPAARGDREKLFF,TGTGCCAGCAGTTTAAGGCCGGCAGCGAGGGGCGACCGTGAAAAACTGTTTTTT,TRBV27,NA,NA,TRBJ1-4
CSGGVSPGELFF,TGCAGCGGTGGGGTTTCACCCGGGGAGCTGTTTTTT,TRBV29-1,NA,many,TRBJ2-2
CASSLRTAYYGYTF,TGTGCCAGCAGCCTGAGGACAGCCTACTATGGCTACACCTTC,TRBV12-3/TRBV12-4,NA,NA,TRBJ1-2
CASSYGSTYGYTF,TGTGCCAGCAGTTACGGGTCAACCTATGGCTACACCTTC,TRBV6-5,NA,few,TRBJ1-2
CSARVLAGSYNEQFF,TGCAGTGCTAGGGTACTAGCGGGCTCCTACAATGAGCAGTTCTTC,TRBV20-1,TRBD2,NA,TRBJ2-1
CASSLAGTANNEQFF,TGCGCCAGCAGCTTGGCGGGGACGGCAAACAATGAGCAGTTCTTC,TRBV5-1,NA,many,TRBJ2-1
CASSQEARGAVFF,TGTGCCAGCAGCCAAGAGGCGCGGGGGGCGGTGTTTTTT,TRBV3-1,TRBD2,few,TRBJ2-2
CASSLRGLNTDTQYF,TGCGCCAGCAGCTTGAGAGGGCTGAACACAGATACGCAGTATTTT,TRBV5-1,NA,NA,TRBJ2-3
CASRRQGGTDTQYF,TGTGCCAGTAGGCGACAGGGTGGCACAGATACGCAGTATTTT,TRBV19,TRBD1,NA,TRBJ2-3
CASSLYLGRSNQPQHF,TGTGCCAGCAGCTTATACCTGGGAAGGAGCAATCAGCCCCAGCATTTT,TRBV5-5,NA,NA,TRBJ1-5
CASSDSQEWEETQYF,TGTGCCAGCAGTGATTCGCAGGAGTGGGAAGAGACCCAGTACTTC,TRBV25-1,NA,NA,TRBJ2-5
CASSRDRRMGSEAFF,TGCGCCAGCAGCCGGGACAGACGGATGGGCTCTGAAGCTTTCTTT,TRBV5-1,TRBD1,many,TRBJ1-1
CSASGGPTFGEQFF,TGCAGTGCTAGCGGGGGGCCTACATTCGGTGAGCAGTTCTTC,TRBV20-1,NA,few,TRBJ2-1
CASSYSIEAFF,TGTGCCAGCAGTTACTCTATTGAAGCTTTCTTT,TRBV6-6,NA,NA,TRBJ1-1
CSARVLTGANVLTF,TGCAGTGCTAGAGTGTTAACTGGGGCCAACGTCCTGACTTTC,TRBV20-1,NA,many,TRBJ2-6
CASRPGRTRDSPLHF,TGTGCCAGCAGACCCGGACGGACAAGGGACTCACCCCTCCACTTT,TRBV28,NA,NA,TRBJ1-6
CASSKPMPGRSPQPQHF,TGTGCCAGCAGTAAACCCATGCCGGGCCGAAGCCCCCAGCCCCAGCATTTT,TRBV12-3/TRBV12-4,NA,few,TRBJ1-5
CASSLGTVEQFF,TGTGCCAGCAGCTTAGGGACTGTGGAGCAGTTCTTC,TRBV7-9,NA,many,TRBJ2-1
CASSLEGTPRVPQHF,TGTGCCAGCAGTTTAGAGGGGACACCCCGGGTGCCCCAGCATTTT,TRBV12-3/TRBV12-4,NA,few,TRBJ1-5
CASSLIKANYGYTF,TGTGCCAGCAGCCTTATCAAAGCTAACTATGGCTACACCTTC,TRBV7-2,NA,few,TRBJ1-2
CASSPGRRSYNEQFF,TGTGCCAGCAGCCCGGGAAGGAGGTCCTACAATGAGCAGTTCTTC,TRBV14,NA,few,TRBJ2-1
CSADDFGLADTDTQYF,TGCAGTGCTGACGACTTCGGACTAGCGGACACAGATACGCAGTATTTT,TRBV20-1,TRBD2,few,TRBJ2-3
CSVEDGRRLDEQYF,TGCAGCGTTGAAGATGGCAGACGCCTAGACGAGCAGTACTTC,TRBV29-1,NA,NA,TRBJ2-7
CASSGGGDFYTEAFF,TGTGCCAGCAGTGGGGGGGGGGATTTCTACACTGAAGCTTTCTTT,TRBV12-3/TRBV12-4,NA,many,TRBJ1-1
CASSPRKMSSSYNEQFF,TGTGCCAGCAGTCCCCGGAAAATGTCGAGTTCCTACAATGAGCAGTTCTTC,TRBV27,NA,few,TRBJ2-1
CASSLGTSGSLIFYEQYF,TGCGCCAGCAGCTTGGGGACTAGCGGGAGTTTAATTTTTTACGAGCAGTACTTC,TRBV5-1,TRBD2,many,TRBJ2-7
CAWTGSYTDTQYF,TGTGCCTGGACAGGGAGTTATACAGATACGCAGTATTTT,TRBV30,NA,few,TRBJ2-3
CASSEDYTGELFF,TGTGCCAGCAGCGAGGATTACACCGGGGAGCTGTTTTTT,TRBV9,NA,few,TRBJ2-2
CASSVVNYGYTF,TGTGCCAGCAGTGTCGTTAACTATGGCTACACCTTC,TRBV28,NA,few,TRBJ1-2
CSVDTGLVQYF,TGCAGCGTGGACACAGGGTTGGTGCAGTACTTC,TRBV29-1,NA,many,TRBJ2-7
CSAREGSQYNQPQHF,TGCAGTGCTAGAGAAGGGTCGCAGTACAATCAGCCCCAGCATTTT,TRBV20-1,NA,few,TRBJ1-5
CSVEMLAGYSYNEQFF,TGCAGCGTTGAAATGCTAGCGGGGTACTCCTACAATGAGCAGTTCTTC,TRBV29-1,TRBD2,NA,TRBJ2-1
CASSIQGVAGANVLTF,TGTGCCAGCAGTATACAGGGGGTAGCTGGGGCCAACGTCCTGACTTTC,TRBV27,TRBD1,many,TRBJ2-6
CATSVPATDTQYF,TGTGCCACCAGTGTACCAGCCACAGATACGCAGTATTTT,TRBV24-1,NA,many,TRBJ2-3
CASSLWGINEQFF,TGTGCCAGCAGCTTATGGGGCATTAATGAGCAGTTCTTC,TRBV7-6,NA,few,TRBJ2-1
CASSQVPAEQFF,TGTGCCAGCAGCCAAGTTCCGGCTGAGCAGTTCTTC,TRBV3-1,NA,many,TRBJ2-1